The 2 T cell receptor beta chains below were found in one sample sequenced in a study of graft-versus-host responses after intestinal transplantation. Assay: immunoSEQ multiplex PCR; the TCRdb copy retains only in-frame clones and omits some. This sample yields some 77,000 clones, of which about 92% are seen a single time; roughly 0.66% belongs to the top ten. The source material was PBMCs, sampled 98 days after intestinal transplantation. The receptors here all came from a human patient who received an intestinal transplant, so some T cells may come from the graft donor.

The J gene is TRBJ1-2, the V gene TRBV4-1, with 7 positions matching TRBD1. Germline V gives CDR1 MGHRA, CDR2 YSYEKL. This CDR3 is built from 15 residues. J gave up 4 bases and V 0 bases, and 5 bases lay outside the gene matches. This chain's CDR3 is CASSQDTRGAYGYTF. The CDR3 DNA reads as TGCGCCAGCAGCCAAGATACCAGGGGGGCCTATGGCTACACCTTC.

This chain links TRBV5-4 with TRBJ2-7; no clear D. V was pared by 1 base and J by 0 bases, with 11 bases between. The germline V gene has CDR1 SGHNT and CDR2 YYREEE (reference sequence). The CDR3 is 15 amino acids. CDR3 nucleotides: TGTGCCAGCAGCTTGCCAGGTAGGAGCTCCTACGAGCAGTACTTC. Encoded protein: CASSLPGRSSYEQYF.